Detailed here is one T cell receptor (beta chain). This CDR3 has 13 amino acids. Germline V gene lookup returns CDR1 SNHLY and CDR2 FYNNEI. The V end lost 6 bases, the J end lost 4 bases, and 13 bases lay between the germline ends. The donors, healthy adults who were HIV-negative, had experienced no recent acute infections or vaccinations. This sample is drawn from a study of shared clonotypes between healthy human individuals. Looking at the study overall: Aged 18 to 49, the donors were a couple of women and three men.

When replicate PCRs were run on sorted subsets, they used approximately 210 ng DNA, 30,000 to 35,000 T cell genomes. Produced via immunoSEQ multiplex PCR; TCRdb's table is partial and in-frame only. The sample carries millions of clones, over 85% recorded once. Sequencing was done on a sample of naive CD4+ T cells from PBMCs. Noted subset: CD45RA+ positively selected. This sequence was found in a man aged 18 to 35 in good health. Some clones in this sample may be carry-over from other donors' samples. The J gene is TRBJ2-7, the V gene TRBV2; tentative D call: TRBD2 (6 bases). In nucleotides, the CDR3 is TGTGCCAGCAGGGAGGACGGGGGTTACGAGCAGTACTTC. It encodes CASREDGGYEQYF.